This T cell receptor beta chain was sequenced during a study of preoperative IRX-2 immunotherapy in early breast cancer. Profiling relied on immunoSEQ multiplex PCR, and the TCRdb table lists in-frame clones only, not all of them. The repertoire has 35,000 to 45,000 clones, roughly 82% of them found once; the top ten carry about 1.5%. The germline V gene encodes CDR1 KGHSH and CDR2 LQKENI. The CDR3 spans 13 residues. J was trimmed by 5 bases and V by 3 bases; bases with no gene match: 1. Treatment indicated: preoperative locoregional IRX-2 cytokine immunotherapy. This phase Ib study tested locoregional IRX-2 cytokine immunotherapy given before surgery.

V gene TRBV18 combines with J gene TRBJ1-1, with 9 bases lining up with TRBD1. This sample comprised lymph node tissue, obtained after IRX-2 immunotherapy. This sequence was found in a human donor with breast cancer. The chain's CDR3 is CASSPGQGTEAFF. The CDR3 region has the DNA TGTGCCAGCTCACCGGGACAGGGTACTGAAGCTTTCTTT.